This T cell receptor beta chain is from a study of cytomegalovirus exposure and HLA in healthy donors. The PCR had 60 Vbeta and 13 Jbeta primers. TCRdb's copy holds only in-frame clones and misses some; the assay was immunoSEQ multiplex PCR. The sample carries 140,000 to 150,000 clones, about 84% recorded once. Germline assignment: CDR1 SGHVS and CDR2 FNYEAQ. CDR3 length: 13 residues. V lost 11 bases, J lost 4 bases, and 8 bases stayed unmatched. What was sequenced was PBMCs. The receptor was derived from a male donor in good health and CMV-seronegative. J is TRBJ2-5 and V is TRBV7-6, with 9 bases fitting TRBD1. CDR3 sequence: CALGLTGGETQYF. The CDR3 DNA follows: TGTGCCCTGGGATTGACAGGGGGAGAGACCCAGTACTTC.